Each of the 24 T cell receptor beta chains below was sequenced from the same sample in a study of T cell responses to AZD1222 COVID-19 vaccine. The method was immunoSEQ multiplex PCR; TCRdb's version includes in-frame clones alone and lacks a portion of them. Altogether about 120,000 clones are present, roughly 88% being singletons, with the ten largest covering 3.9%. Here the sequenced sample was peripheral blood, taken on day 0 of MenACWY control vaccination. The receptor set was obtained from an adult in good health.

The rearrangement uses TRBV2 and TRBJ2-7; D possibly corresponds to TRBD2 (7 bases). V lost 7 bases to trimming and J lost 2 bases, with 15 bases between them. The CDR3 is 14 residues long. Germline V CDR1 and CDR2: SNHLY, FYNNEI. CDR3 region: CASNVGGPTYEQYF. The DNA of the CDR3 is TGTGCCAGCAACGTCGGGGGGCCGACCTACGAGCAGTACTTC.

This chain uses TRBV6-5 with TRBJ1-6; the D is unclear. Trimming left V 4 bases short and J 2 bases short, with 6 bases between. CDR1 and CDR2 (germline): MNHEY, SVGAGI. The CDR3 totals 14 residues. The CDR3 coding sequence is TGTGCCAGCAGTTCGGGCGCCTATAATTCACCCCTCCACTTT. It specifies CASSSGAYNSPLHF.

V gene TRBV7-2 combines with J gene TRBJ2-5; 7 nucleotides agree with TRBD1. Germline CDR1 and CDR2: SGHTA and FQGNSA. The CDR3 extends over 14 amino acids. Germline trimming cut 0 bases from V and 5 bases from J; bases unmatched to any gene: 3. CDR3 sequence: CASSLAGRGETQYF. The DNA for the CDR3 is TGTGCCAGCAGCTTAGCCGGCAGGGGGGAGACCCAGTACTTC.

The V call is TRBV23-1, the J call TRBJ1-1; TRBD1 aligns across 9 bases. TRBV23-1 is designated an ORF whose function remains uncertain. The V segment lost 3 bases and the J segment 7 bases; nucleotides outside the gene matches: 3. The length of the CDR3 is 13 residues. The CDR3 bases are TGCGCCAGCAGTCACCGACAGGGGGATGAAGCTTTCTTT. Translation gives CASSHRQGDEAFF.

The rearrangement joins TRBV19 to TRBJ1-1; weak D call: TRBD1 (5 bases). V was trimmed by 10 bases and J by 0 bases, leaving 18 bases between them. CDR3 length: 15 amino acids. Germline assignment: CDR1 LNHDA and CDR2 SQIVND (reference sequence). The CDR3 DNA sequence: TGTGCCACCAGACAGCCCCGGGGTATGAACACTGAAGCTTTCTTT. Translation gives CATRQPRGMNTEAFF.

The chain combines TRBV12-3 or TRBV12-4 with TRBJ1-1; D gene unclear. V was clipped by 1 base and J by 0 bases, with 3 bases between them. The CDR3 has 13 residues. This chain's CDR3 is CASSLELNTEAFF. Written as DNA, the CDR3 is TGTGCCAGCAGTTTAGAATTGAACACTGAAGCTTTCTTT.

V and J are TRBV10-3 and TRBJ1-2; perhaps TRBD1 as D (5 bases). The CDR3 is made up of 13 amino acids. Germline V gene data show CDR1 as ENHRY and CDR2 as SYGVKD. V dropped 3 bases and J dropped 2 bases, with 7 bases sitting between them. The CDR3 coding sequence is TGTGCCATCAGTGAAGGGGCCAACTATGGCTACACCTTC. Translation gives CAISEGANYGYTF.

V usage is TRBV28 and J usage is TRBJ1-1; D uncertain. In germline, CDR1 is MDHEN, CDR2 SYDVKM. The ends were cut back, 2 bases at V and 8 bases at J, with 9 bases in the middle. CDR3 length: 12 residues. The CDR3 sequence: CASSLGDLEAFF. CDR3 coding DNA: TGTGCCAGCAGTTTAGGGGATCTAGAAGCTTTCTTT.

This sequence joins TRBV19 and TRBJ2-2; TRBD1 or TRBD2 may be the D gene (6 bases each). Between the trimmed V and J ends, which lost 3 bases and 4 bases, there was a span of 12 bases. CDR1 and CDR2 from the germline V gene are LNHDA and SQIVND (reference sequence). CDR3 length: 15 amino acids. The CDR3 DNA reads as TGTGCCAGTAGTATTACGGGGGCGGGCACCGGGGAGCTGTTTTTT. Amino acids: CASSITGAGTGELFF. Based on the CDR3 plus reference TRBV19 and TRBJ2-2, the full variable domain is DGGITQSPKYLFRKEGQNVTLSCEQNLNHDAMYWYRQDPGQGLRLIYYSQIVNDFQKGDIAEGYSVSREKKESFPLTVTSAQKNPTAFYLCASSITGAGTGELFFGEGSRLTVL.

V usage is TRBV2 and J usage is TRBJ2-2; 10 nucleotides agree with TRBD1. The germline V gene has CDR1 SNHLY and CDR2 FYNNEI. This CDR3 comprises 17 residues. V dropped 1 base and J dropped 0; count of bases not matched to a gene: 2. DNA of the CDR3: TGTGCCAGCAGTGAAGATGGGACAGGGGCGAACACCGGGGAGCTGTTTTTT. Residues: CASSEDGTGANTGELFF. Full variable domain (missing parts from reference TRBV2 and TRBJ2-2): EPEVTQTPSHQVTQMGQEVILRCVPISNHLYFYWYRQILGQKVEFLVSFYNNEISEKSEIFDDQFSVERPDGSNFTLKIRSTKLEDSAMYFCASSEDGTGANTGELFFGEGSRLTVL.

This clone has a single count. The gene calls are TRBV7-2 and TRBJ1-1, with 7 bases identical to TRBD1. After removal of 5 bases from V and 1 base from J, the junction contained 7 bases not matched to a gene. This CDR3 has 15 amino acids. CDR1 is SGHTA and CDR2 is FQGNSA in the germline V gene. In DNA, the CDR3 is TGTGCCAGCAGCCCAGACCCAGGGGGGAACACTGAAGCTTTCTTT. Residues: CASSPDPGGNTEAFF.

This clone has a single count. The V gene is TRBV21-1, the J gene TRBJ2-5; the D call of TRBD1 is as the table states it, not checked on the DNA. TRBV21-1 is noted as a pseudogene. The CDR3 consists of 14 residues. The CDR3 nucleotides are TGTGCCGGATTACGGGACAGGGGTGCGGAGACCCAGTACTTC. Encoded protein: CAGLRDRGAETQYF.

The chain is built from TRBV5-4 and TRBJ2-5; D is perhaps TRBD2 (5 bases). There are 15 residues in the CDR3. V lost 0 bases and J lost 5, with 14 bases in between. Germline V lookup: CDR1 SGHNT, CDR2 YYREEE (reference sequence). DNA for the CDR3: TGTGCCAGCAGCTTGGCGGCAGGTTCGGGGGAGACCCAGTACTTC. Its protein is CASSLAAGSGETQYF.

The chain links TRBV27 to TRBJ1-4; tentative D call: TRBD1 (5 bases). The CDR3 length is 15 residues. Per the germline V gene, CDR1 is MNHEY and CDR2 is SMNVEV (reference sequence). V gave up 2 bases and J gave up 6 bases, with 13 bases separating them. In DNA form, the CDR3 reads TGTGCCAGCAGTTTAGGGGCAGCACGGGATGAAAAACTGTTTTTT. Translated, it gives CASSLGAARDEKLFF.

In the case of this clone: Different DNA sequences within this sample yield the same CDR3. V gene TRBV19 combines with J gene TRBJ2-2; D is uncertain. V was clipped by 3 bases and J by 5 bases, with 7 bases between them. Germline CDR1 reads LNHDA; CDR2 reads SQIVND (reference sequence). The CDR3 spans 13 residues. The CDR3: CASSIAVTGELFF. CDR3 nucleotides: TGTGCCAGTAGTATCGCCGTAACCGGGGAGCTGTTTTTT.

A few counts support this clone. The V gene is TRBV19, the J gene TRBJ1-6, with D perhaps TRBD1 (5 bases). The CDR3 is 16 amino acids. V was clipped by 7 bases and J by 5 bases, with 18 bases between them. Germline CDR1 is LNHDA and CDR2 is SQIVND (reference sequence). The DNA of the CDR3 is TGTGCCAGTAAGCAGCGGGGCCAGGTTGATAATTCACCCCTCCACTTT. This sequence encodes CASKQRGQVDNSPLHF.

The chain joins TRBV24-1 to TRBJ2-3; either TRBD1 or TRBD2 may supply D (5 bases each). The CDR3 runs to 17 residues. The V gene's germline CDR1 is KGHDR and CDR2 SFDVKD. Trimming pared 7 bases from V and 4 bases from J, leaving 23 bases between. CDR3 in DNA: TGTGCCACCAGCGCCCCGGGACCCGAAACCACAGCAGATACGCAGTATTTT. This sequence encodes CATSAPGPETTADTQYF.

The rearrangement joins TRBV28 to TRBJ2-1; TRBD1 matches at 10 bases. This CDR3 has 15 residues. V was pared by 7 bases and J by 7 bases, with 10 bases of the junction left unmatched. Germline lookup yields CDR1 MDHEN and CDR2 SYDVKM. Here the CDR3 DNA reads TGTGCCAGCAAAGAAGGGGGACAGGGGTATAATGAGCAGTTCTTC. Its protein product is CASKEGGQGYNEQFF.

About this clone itself: Within the sample, other DNA sequences also encode this same CDR3. This chain connects TRBV13 to TRBJ1-2, with D unclear. Germline V gene sequence: CDR1 PRHDT, CDR2 FYEKMQ (reference sequence). Trimming stripped 0 bases from V and 0 bases from J, with 11 bases between. The CDR3 is 16 amino acids. The CDR3 is CASSLGRARANYGYTF. CDR3 bases: TGTGCCAGCAGCTTAGGCCGTGCGAGAGCTAACTATGGCTACACCTTC.

The chain couples TRBV12-3 or TRBV12-4 to TRBJ1-5; the D is unclear. The CDR3 is 13 residues long. V dropped 2 bases and J dropped 4 bases, with 6 bases sitting between them. CDR3 region: CASSLFGNQPQHF. In DNA form, the CDR3 reads TGTGCCAGCAGTTTATTCGGAAATCAGCCCCAGCATTTT.

The chain uses TRBV21-1 and TRBJ1-3; the D call TRBD1 from the table was never checked on the DNA. TRBV21-1 is recorded as a pseudogene. This CDR3 comprises 13 residues. The CDR3 here is CARTGGPGNTIYF. The CDR3 DNA follows: TGTGCCAGGACAGGGGGCCCTGGAAACACCATATATTTT.

This clone was recorded only once. The chain employs TRBV28 and TRBJ2-5; D gene uncertain. V shed 3 bases and J shed 1 base, with 6 bases lying between them. CDR1 MDHEN and CDR2 SYDVKM come from the germline V gene. The CDR3 loop spans 13 amino acids. The chain's CDR3 is CASSFGSQETQYF. The CDR3 DNA reads TGTGCCAGCAGTTTTGGGTCCCAAGAGACCCAGTACTTC.

The rearrangement joins TRBV18 to TRBJ2-2; D remains unclear. CDR1 is KGHSH and CDR2 is LQKENI in the germline V gene. The ends were cut back, 10 bases at V and 0 bases at J, with 12 bases in the middle. The CDR3 consists of 14 residues. CDR3: CATASRPNTGELFF. As DNA, the CDR3 is TGTGCCACCGCCTCCCGTCCGAACACCGGGGAGCTGTTTTTT.

V and J are TRBV7-2 and TRBJ1-3; D is unresolved. This CDR3 contains 17 residues. Trimming took off 4 bases at V and 4 bases at J, with 20 bases between the two ends. Germline loops: CDR1 SGHTA, CDR2 FQGNSA. The CDR3 DNA is TGTGCCAGCAGCTCCCGAGGCCTTCCGCGGCTCGGAAACACCATATATTTT. This gives the protein CASSSRGLPRLGNTIYF.